This TCR beta chain is drawn from a study of tumor-infiltrating lymphocytes in oesophageal squamous cell carcinoma. V lost 5 bases to trimming and J lost 6 bases; unmatched junction nucleotides: 5. Germline V CDR1 and CDR2: SGHTA, FQGNSA. The CDR3 consists of 14 residues. TCRdb itself ran the PCR reads through MiXCR, one entry per CDR3 protein. Of some 17,000 distinct CDR3 sequences in the sample, about 46% were seen once. The chain employs TRBV7-2 and TRBJ2-1; 9 nucleotides align to TRBD2. The source is a female donor with esophageal squamous cell carcinoma. Material for sequencing was normal esophageal tissue next to the tumor. Written as DNA, the CDR3 is TGTGCCAGCAGCGTCACTAGCGGGTCCAATGAGCAGTTCTTC. As protein: CASSVTSGSNEQFF. The entire variable domain, with the rest obtained from reference TRBV7-2 and TRBJ2-1, is as follows: GAGVSQSPSNKVTEKGKDVELRCDPISGHTALYWYRQSLGQGLEFLIYFQGNSAPDKSGLPSDRFSAERTGGSVSTLTIQRTQQEDSAVYLCASSVTSGSNEQFFGPGTRLTVL.